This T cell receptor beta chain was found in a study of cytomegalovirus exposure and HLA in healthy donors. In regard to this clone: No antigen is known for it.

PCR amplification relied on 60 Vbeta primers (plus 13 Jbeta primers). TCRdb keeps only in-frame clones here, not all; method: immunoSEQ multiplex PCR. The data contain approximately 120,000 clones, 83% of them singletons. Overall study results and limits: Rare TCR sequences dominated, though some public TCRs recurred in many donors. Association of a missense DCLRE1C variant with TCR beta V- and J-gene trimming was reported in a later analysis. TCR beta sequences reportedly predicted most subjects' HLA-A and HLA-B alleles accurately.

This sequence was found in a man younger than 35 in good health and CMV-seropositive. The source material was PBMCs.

The CDR3 DNA reads as TGTGCCAGCAGCTACCGAGGAGGGAGCCTATACAATGAGCAGTTCTTC. Translation: CASSYRGGSLYNEQFF. The chain joins TRBV7-2 to TRBJ2-1; perhaps TRBD2 as D (6 bases). Germline CDR1 and CDR2: SGHTA and FQGNSA. V dropped 4 bases and J dropped 4 bases, with 17 bases sitting between them. This CDR3 is 16 amino acids long.